These 5 T cell receptor beta chains share one sample of origin, sequenced in a study of blood T cell repertoires in COVID-19. Here immunoSEQ multiplex PCR was the method, and the copy in TCRdb shows in-frame clones only, minus some. The sample yields around 700,000 clones, approximately 90% seen once. Sequencing was done on a sample of peripheral blood. Receptors were obtained from a woman between 18 and 29 years old with acute or convalescent COVID-19.

This sequence joins TRBV4-1 and TRBJ1-1; tentatively, D is TRBD1 (6 bases). Germline lookup yields CDR1 MGHRA and CDR2 YSYEKL. This CDR3 is 15 amino acids long. V lost 4 bases to trimming and J lost 5 bases, with 17 bases between them. CDR3 DNA sequence: TGCGCCAGCAGCCGGGAAAACGACAGGTGGACTGAAGCTTTCTTT. As protein: CASSRENDRWTEAFF.

This chain joins TRBV27 and TRBJ1-2; maybe TRBD1 (6 bases). The CDR3 loop spans 17 amino acids. Trimming removed 0 bases from V and 3 bases from J, with 17 bases in between. Germline V lookup: CDR1 MNHEY, CDR2 SMNVEV (reference sequence). The CDR3 loop reads CASSLSWGQGKDYGYTF. The CDR3 DNA sequence: TGTGCCAGCAGTTTATCATGGGGGCAGGGAAAAGACTATGGCTACACCTTC.

V and J are TRBV7-2 and TRBJ2-3; 10 bases map to TRBD2. Germline values: CDR1 SGHTA, CDR2 FQGNSA. This CDR3 is built from 16 residues. V lost 3 bases and J lost 1; bases outside the gene matches: 4. CDR3 residues: CASSFILAGGTDTQYF. CDR3 nucleotide sequence: TGTGCCAGCAGCTTCATTCTAGCGGGGGGCACAGATACGCAGTATTTT.

The V and J genes are TRBV7-8 and TRBJ1-4, with a weak D call TRBD1 (5 bases). Germline V lookup: CDR1 SGHVS, CDR2 FQNEAQ. The V end lost 2 bases, the J end lost 0 bases, and 10 bases lay between the germline ends. The CDR3 sequence is 16 residues long. DNA of the CDR3: TGTGCCAGCAGCTTACGATGGGGGGCAACTAATGAAAAACTGTTTTTT. Protein product: CASSLRWGATNEKLFF.

The rearrangement links TRBV28 to TRBJ2-7; D might be TRBD1 (6 bases). The V gene lost 3 bases and the J gene lost 4 bases, with 16 bases spanning the gap. The CDR3 is 15 amino acids. Looked up from germline, CDR1 is MDHEN and CDR2 is SYDVKM. The DNA for the CDR3 is TGTGCCAGCAGTTTCCTTCGACAGGACGTATACGAGCAGTACTTC. Residues: CASSFLRQDVYEQYF.